This T cell receptor (beta chain) originates from a study of cytomegalovirus exposure and HLA in healthy donors. As for the study in general: A previous analysis identified around 120 million unique TCR beta sequences derived from roughly 190 million T cells.

In the PCR, 60 Vbeta and 13 Jbeta primers were used. Clones were read by immunoSEQ multiplex PCR, and TCRdb kept only the in-frame ones, dropping some. The top ten clones hold approximately 1.2% of a sample with around 200,000 clones, roughly 82% of them seen once. Regarding the study as a whole: In a later analysis, HLA-associated TCR beta chains were more clonally expanded than equally common others. Reportedly, fewer N-insertions than the roughly 700-donor mean appeared in an Asian-associated ancestry cluster in a later analysis. Most observed TCR sequences were rare, whereas some public TCRs were detected in many donors.

Remarks on this clone: Its target is unknown.

The CDR3 is made up of 13 amino acids. Germline CDR1 MNHEY, CDR2 SMNVEV (reference sequence). Deletions cut 6 bases from V and 1 base from J, with 7 bases between. This chain connects TRBV27 to TRBJ2-4; D unclear. The origin of this receptor is a girl aged 2-10 years in good health and CMV-seropositive. The sequenced material came from PBMCs. CDR3 loop: CASRAVAKNIQYF. The CDR3 DNA sequence: TGTGCCAGCAGGGCGGTGGCCAAAAACATTCAGTACTTC.